This is a list of T cell receptor beta chains from one sample in a study of blood T cells in healthy people across ages. Each CDR3 protein is one row after TCRdb ran MiXCR on the 5' RACE reads. Here the sample spans about 800,000 distinct CDR3 sequences, 25% being singletons. These data were also filed under a second study, of T cells of mothers and their children.

The sample taken for sequencing was blood. These receptor sequences come from a boy younger than 18 in good health. The CDR3 runs from the conserved cysteine through the conserved F or W. Fields, in order: D gene, J gene, clone size, V gene, CDR3 protein, CDR3 DNA. A D gene is named only where the DNA matches it firmly. The listing skips clone size in some rows; elsewhere it reads once, few, many or a size class.

>TRBD2|TRBJ2-7|few|TRBV7-8
CASSLVLRGAYEQYF
TGTGCCAGCAGCTTAGTTTTGCGGGGGGCCTACGAGCAGTACTTC
>-|TRBJ2-5|-|TRBV5-1
CASSSEGWQQTQYF
TGCGCCAGCAGCTCAGAGGGTTGGCAACAGACCCAGTACTTC
>-|TRBJ1-4|-|TRBV15
CATSTPSPGLNEKLFF
TGTGCCACCAGCACTCCAAGCCCGGGGCTTAATGAAAAACTGTTTTTT
>TRBD2|TRBJ2-5|-|TRBV6-1
CASSEAKLAGSETQYF
TGTGCCAGCAGTGAAGCAAAGCTAGCGGGTTCGGAGACCCAGTACTTC
>TRBD1|TRBJ2-7|-|TRBV7-6
CASSSGQEVVYEQYF
TGTGCCAGCAGCTCAGGACAGGAGGTGGTCTACGAGCAGTACTTC
>TRBD1|TRBJ1-1|few|TRBV7-9
CASSLTYRGKTEAFF
TGTGCCAGCAGCTTAACATACAGGGGGAAAACTGAAGCTTTCTTT
>TRBD1|TRBJ1-2|-|TRBV5-1
CASSLDRDGYTF
TGTGCCAGCAGCTTAGACAGGGATGGCTACACCTTC
>-|TRBJ2-4|-|TRBV6-1
CASSPGGLDIQYF
TGTGCCAGCAGTCCGGGGGGCCTGGACATTCAGTACTTC
>TRBD1|TRBJ1-3|few|TRBV4-2
CASSQPGQFSGNTIYF
TGTGCCAGCAGCCAACCGGGACAGTTCTCTGGAAACACCATATATTTT
>-|TRBJ2-5|-|TRBV4-1
CASSTGGRYQETQYF
TGCGCCAGCAGCACTGGCGGAAGGTACCAAGAGACCCAGTACTTC
>TRBD2|TRBJ2-5|-|TRBV6-2/TRBV6-3
CASSYQPAGGLQETQYF
TGTGCCAGCAGTTACCAACCAGCGGGGGGATTACAAGAGACCCAGTACTTC
>TRBD1|TRBJ1-1|few|TRBV4-3
CASSQDRVESTEAFF
TGCGCCAGCAGCCAGGACAGGGTGGAGAGCACTGAAGCTTTCTTT
>TRBD1|TRBJ1-5|-|TRBV15
CATSRDQTGVRQPQHF
TGTGCCACCAGCAGAGACCAAACAGGGGTGCGTCAGCCCCAGCATTTT
>TRBD1|TRBJ2-3|-|TRBV29-1
CSVDGNRGLIDTQYF
TGCAGCGTTGATGGGAACAGGGGGCTGATAGATACGCAGTATTTT
>-|TRBJ2-1|few|TRBV28
CASRSGSLGVWFF
TGTGCCAGCAGGTCCGGGAGTTTGGGGGTATGGTTCTTC
>-|TRBJ1-4|-|TRBV30
CAWSARGGREKLFF
TGTGCCTGGAGCGCGCGGGGTGGGAGGGAAAAACTGTTTTTT
>TRBD2|TRBJ2-1|-|TRBV7-8
CASSNTLTSGTTNEQFF
TGTGCCAGCAGCAACACCTTGACTAGCGGGACAACCAATGAGCAGTTCTTC